One T cell receptor beta chain is described in this entry. The data originate from a study of cytomegalovirus exposure and HLA in healthy donors. Study as a whole: The early release's HLA-typed donors yielded 65 million to 85 million unique TCRs.

The PCR ran on 60 Vbeta and 13 Jbeta primers. Sequencing was performed with immunoSEQ multiplex PCR; in TCRdb, only in-frame clones are kept and a portion is missing. This sample has approximately 160,000 clones, with over 70% found just once. Germline CDR1 and CDR2: SEHNR and FQNEAQ (reference sequence). This CDR3 is built from 12 residues. The germline V and J ends were trimmed by 5 bases and 14 bases, with 13 bases remaining between them. Healthy bone marrow donors made up the donors. Sequencing used PBMCs. The clonotype originates from a woman in her forties or fifties in good health and CMV-seropositive. The rearrangement joins TRBV7-9 to TRBJ1-6, with D tentatively TRBD1 (5 bases). CDR3 region: CASSRQAGALHF. The DNA for the CDR3 is TGTGCCAGCAGCCGCCAGGCGGGGGCCCTCCACTTT.